Presented here are 11 T cell receptor beta chains from one specimen sequenced in a study of blood T cell repertoires in COVID-19. Sequenced by immunoSEQ multiplex PCR; TCRdb stores in-frame clones only, minus some. Here the sample spans some 200,000 clones, approximately 87% being singletons. Material: PBMCs or T cells enriched from blood (not recorded which). These receptors came from a woman aged 50 to 60 in a cohort exposed to, infected with or recovered from COVID-19 (not recorded which).

The rearrangement uses TRBV7-8 and TRBJ1-3; a weak D match, TRBD1 (6 bases). The CDR3 covers 16 residues. V dropped 5 bases and J dropped 2 bases, with 16 bases sitting between them. The germline CDR1 and CDR2 sequences are SGHVS and FQNEAQ. The CDR3 region is CASSLNPQGAGNTIYF. The CDR3 nucleotides are TGTGCCAGCAGCCTAAACCCACAGGGCGCTGGAAACACCATATATTTT.

The chain recombines TRBV6-1 with TRBJ1-1; D unclear. Deletions cut 2 bases from V and 0 bases from J, with 10 bases between. CDR1 is MNHNS and CDR2 is SASEGT in the germline V gene. This CDR3 is 15 amino acids long. Written as DNA, the CDR3 is TGTGCCAGCAGTGAACCAGGCTACATGAACACTGAAGCTTTCTTT. Protein sequence: CASSEPGYMNTEAFF.

This chain uses TRBV3-1 (or the pseudogene TRBV3-2) with TRBJ1-1; D gene unclear. Looked up from germline, CDR1 is LGHDT and CDR2 is YNNKEL (reference sequence). V lost 3 bases, J lost 10 bases, and 21 bases lay in between. The CDR3 consists of 15 residues. CDR3 sequence: CASSQFLGSSVGAFF. CDR3 bases: TGTGCCAGCAGCCAGTTCCTCGGGTCTTCCGTCGGAGCTTTCTTT.

J is TRBJ1-2 and V is TRBV28; perhaps TRBD1 as D (5 bases). The germline CDR1 and CDR2 sequences are MDHEN and SYDVKM. The CDR3 runs to 12 residues. V was trimmed by 4 bases and J by 8 bases, leaving 11 bases between them. In DNA, the CDR3 is TGTGCCAGCAGTTCGTACAGGTACGGCTACACCTTC. Translated, it gives CASSSYRYGYTF.

The rearrangement uses TRBV30 and TRBJ1-5, with D perhaps matching TRBD1 (5 bases). Germline CDR1 and CDR2: GTSNPN and SVGIG (reference sequence). The CDR3 totals 14 residues. V was pared by 7 bases and J by 3 bases, with 16 bases between. The CDR3, as DNA: TGTGCCTTCGCAACGGGGGGATACAATCAGCCCCAGCATTTT. Translating gives CAFATGGYNQPQHF.

The V and J genes are TRBV28 and TRBJ1-2; 7 bases line up with TRBD1. Germline V gives CDR1 MDHEN, CDR2 SYDVKM. CDR3 length equals 15 residues. Germline trimming cut 5 bases from V and 2 bases from J; bases unmatched to any gene: 8. The CDR3 DNA reads as TGTGCCAGCAGTAGCACAGGGGTCAGGAACTATGGCTACACCTTC. This translates into CASSSTGVRNYGYTF.

The chain carries TRBV2 and TRBJ1-2; D is undetermined. This CDR3 contains 13 residues. Trimming shortened V by 7 bases and J by 4 bases, and 13 bases separated the two germline ends. Germline V lookup: CDR1 SNHLY, CDR2 FYNNEI. The DNA for the CDR3 is TGTGCCAGCATTGGCCAAGCAGGCTATGGCTACACCTTC. It codes for CASIGQAGYGYTF.

The chain joins TRBV30 to TRBJ1-2, with 10 bases aligning to TRBD1. J lost 6 bases, V lost 5 bases, and 6 bases had no gene match. CDR1 and CDR2 from the germline V gene are GTSNPN and SVGIG (reference sequence). The CDR3 totals 13 residues. CDR3 coding DNA: TGTGCCTGGGCACACGGACAGGGGGATGGCTACACCTTC. It encodes CAWAHGQGDGYTF.

The CDR3: CASSLGVADSGYGYTF. Here the CDR3 DNA reads TGTGCCAGCAGCTTAGGTGTGGCAGACTCTGGGTATGGCTACACCTTC. The chain joins TRBV7-2 to TRBJ1-2; D unresolved. The germline gives CDR1 SGHTA, CDR2 FQGNSA. CDR3 size: 16 residues. With 1 base removed from V and 5 bases from J, the gap between germline ends came to 17 bases.

The CDR3 protein is CASRGTGVTGELFF. CDR3 nucleotides: TGTGCCAGCAGAGGGACAGGCGTGACCGGGGAGCTGTTTTTT. V is TRBV5-6 and J is TRBJ2-2; 8 bases align to TRBD1. The CDR3 contains 14 residues. The trim removed 5 bases at V and 5 bases at J, leaving 5 bases unmatched. Germline V gene sequence: CDR1 SGHDT, CDR2 YYEEEE.

The chain carries TRBV25-1 and TRBJ1-1, with a tentative D call TRBD1 (5 bases). The CDR3 loop spans 14 amino acids. Germline V gene data show CDR1 as MGHDK and CDR2 as SYGVNS. V was trimmed by 5 bases and J by 2 bases, leaving 12 bases between them. As DNA, the CDR3 is TGTGCCAGCAGTCCTAGGGGCCTTAACACTGAAGCTTTCTTT. Translating gives CASSPRGLNTEAFF. Using reference TRBV25-1 and TRBJ1-1 for the parts outside the CDR3, the full variable domain is EADIYQTPRYLVIGTGKKITLECSQTMGHDKMYWYQQDPGMELHLIHYSYGVNSTEKGDLSSESTVSRIRTEHFPLTLESARPSHTSQYLCASSPRGLNTEAFFGQGTRLTVV.